Described below is a single T cell receptor (beta chain) sequence and its context. What it recognizes is unknown. TCRdb independently ran MiXCR on the 5' RACE reads; one entry per CDR3 protein. The sample lists 58,000 or so distinct CDR3 sequences, about 30% occurring once. Trimming pared 4 bases from V and 3 bases from J, leaving 15 bases between. CDR3 length: 15 amino acids. Germline CDR1 is LGHNA and CDR2 is YSLEER. This sample was included in a study of T-cell memory formation after mild COVID-19. At the level of the study: In these data, TCR clusters were largely donor specific. Study results and caveats: While clones contracting from day 15 to 85 were balanced between CD4 and CD8, later expanders leaned CD4+.

The sample was PBMCs or a T cell subset sorted from them (not recorded which). This chain connects TRBV4-3 to TRBJ1-1; possibly TRBD1 for D (5 bases). The clonotype was recovered from a young man who had mild COVID-19 (a few samples of this study predate the infection). Cell type and time point are not known. The CDR3: CASSLWGSDYTEAFF. The CDR3 nucleotides are TGCGCCAGCAGCCTTTGGGGCTCCGATTACACTGAAGCTTTCTTT.